Following are 14 T cell receptor beta chains from one sample sequenced in a study of cytomegalovirus exposure and HLA in healthy donors. The PCR had 60 Vbeta and 13 Jbeta primers. Profiled with immunoSEQ multiplex PCR; TCRdb holds only in-frame clones, not every one. The table lists around 81,000 clones, around 60% of them singletons. Specimen: PBMCs. All receptors derive from a man aged 25 to 40 in good health and CMV-seropositive.

This chain uses TRBV28 with TRBJ2-7; TRBD1 matches at 9 bases. Looked up from germline, CDR1 is MDHEN and CDR2 is SYDVKM. J lost 2 bases, V lost 6 bases, and 5 bases had no gene match. CDR3 length: 14 residues. The CDR3 protein is CASRTRDRAYEQYF. CDR3 coding DNA: TGTGCCAGCAGGACCCGGGACAGGGCCTACGAGCAGTACTTC. Combining the CDR3 with reference TRBV28 and TRBJ2-7 gives the whole variable domain DVKVTQSSRYLVKRTGEKVFLECVQDMDHENMFWYRQDPGLGLRLIYFSYDVKMKEKGDIPEGYSVSREKKERFSLILESASTNQTSMYLCASRTRDRAYEQYFGPGTRLTVT.

This clone was seen a few times. The gene calls are TRBV12-5 and TRBJ2-3; 11 bases map to TRBD2. CDR1 and CDR2 (germline): LGHNT, FRNRAP. The CDR3 extends over 15 amino acids. The V segment lost 6 bases and the J segment 6 bases; nucleotides outside the gene matches: 8. CDR3: CASGLRLAGSDTQYF. As DNA, the CDR3 is TGTGCTAGTGGACTTAGACTAGCGGGAAGTGATACGCAGTATTTT.

This chain joins TRBV4-2 and TRBJ1-6; D perhaps matches TRBD1 (6 bases). The CDR3 is made up of 19 amino acids. The V gene's germline CDR1 is LGHNA and CDR2 YNFKEQ. V was trimmed by 8 bases and J by 0 bases, leaving 23 bases between them. The CDR3 reads CASPGAWGQSSSYNSPLHF. CDR3 nucleotides: TGTGCCAGCCCCGGGGCATGGGGGCAATCGAGCTCCTATAATTCACCCCTCCACTTT.

The rearrangement uses TRBV27 and TRBJ2-7, with D tentatively TRBD2 (6 bases). V was cut by 1 base and J by 5 bases, with 12 bases left in between. The CDR3 consists of 14 residues. CDR1 and CDR2 from the germline V gene are MNHEY and SMNVEV (reference sequence). The CDR3, as DNA: TGTGCCAGCAGTTTATACGGGGGTCGTCACGAGCAGTACTTC. As protein: CASSLYGGRHEQYF.

This clone was picked up a small number of times. This sequence joins TRBV23-1 and TRBJ2-5, with a weak D call TRBD2 (5 bases). TRBV23-1 is annotated as an ORF whose role is uncertain. Deletions cut 1 base from V and 3 bases from J, with 21 bases between. The CDR3 has 18 amino acids. CDR3 protein: CASSQYCLAFVREETQYF. CDR3 nucleotides: TGCGCCAGCAGTCAATATTGCCTCGCTTTCGTGCGGGAAGAGACCCAGTACTTC.

In this sample, this clone turned up a few times. The chain couples TRBV2 to TRBJ2-4; TRBD2 is a possible D gene (6 bases). V lost 5 bases to trimming and J lost 7 bases, with 15 bases between them. This CDR3 has 14 amino acids. Germline CDR1 reads SNHLY; CDR2 reads FYNNEI. CDR3 nucleotides: TGTGCCAGCAGTAGGACTAACGGGTTCAACATTCAGTACTTC. This sequence encodes CASSRTNGFNIQYF. Filled out from reference TRBV2 and TRBJ2-4, the complete variable domain reads EPEVTQTPSHQVTQMGQEVILRCVPISNHLYFYWYRQILGQKVEFLVSFYNNEISEKSEIFDDQFSVERPDGSNFTLKIRSTKLEDSAMYFCASSRTNGFNIQYFGAGTRLSVL.

This chain links TRBV6-5 with TRBJ1-1, with unresolved D. V shed 0 bases and J shed 4 bases, with 15 bases lying between them. The CDR3 length is 16 residues. CDR1 and CDR2 from the germline V gene are MNHEY and SVGAGI. The CDR3 coding sequence is TGTGCCAGCAGTTACTCAAGACAAGGATTGGGCACTGAAGCTTTCTTT. Its protein is CASSYSRQGLGTEAFF.

This clone was seen a handful of times. The chain carries TRBV11-3 and TRBJ1-2, with 10 bases that match TRBD1. J gave up 8 bases and V 5 bases, and 11 bases lay outside the gene matches. The CDR3 consists of 15 residues. Germline assignment: CDR1 SGHNT and CDR2 YENEEA. CDR3 in amino acids: CASSPRGTGAGGYTF. CDR3 nucleotide sequence: TGTGCCAGCAGCCCCCGAGGGACAGGGGCGGGCGGCTACACCTTC.

A few counts support this clone. The chain is built from TRBV7-2 and TRBJ2-1; 9 positions agree with TRBD2. CDR1 and CDR2 (germline): SGHTA, FQGNSA. V lost 1 base, J lost 2 bases, and 0 bases stayed unmatched. The CDR3 contains 15 residues. CDR3 loop: CASSLGLAAYNEQFF. The CDR3 coding sequence is TGTGCCAGCAGCTTAGGACTAGCGGCCTACAATGAGCAGTTCTTC.

The chain recombines TRBV4-2 with TRBJ2-3, with a possible D match to TRBD1 (7 bases). The V gene lost 0 bases and the J gene lost 2 bases, with 15 bases spanning the gap. The CDR3 sequence is 17 residues long. Germline V CDR1 and CDR2: LGHNA, YNFKEQ. The CDR3 reads CASSQERTGGATDTQYF. DNA of the CDR3: TGTGCCAGCAGCCAAGAACGGACAGGCGGGGCCACAGATACGCAGTATTTT.

The chain links TRBV19 to TRBJ1-1, with no clear D. Between the trimmed V and J ends, which lost 0 bases and 10 bases, there was a span of 12 bases. Per germline, CDR1 LNHDA and CDR2 SQIVND (reference sequence). There are 13 residues in the CDR3. CDR3 amino acids: CASSIDRGSRAFF. CDR3 nucleotides: TGTGCCAGTAGTATAGATCGAGGCTCGCGAGCTTTCTTT.

The sample holds a few counts of this clone. The genes are TRBV12-5 and TRBJ1-4; D not resolved. Trimming left V 2 bases short and J 4 bases short, with 5 bases between. Germline CDR1 is LGHNT and CDR2 is FRNRAP. This CDR3 is 13 amino acids long. CDR3 region: CASGLSGNEKLFF. CDR3 nucleotides: TGTGCTAGTGGTTTGTCGGGTAATGAAAAACTGTTTTTT.

V is TRBV2 and J is TRBJ1-1; D gene unclear. CDR3 length equals 14 residues. V lost 4 bases, J lost 2 bases, and 11 bases lay in between. CDR1 and CDR2 (germline): SNHLY, FYNNEI. The DNA for the CDR3 is TGTGCCAGCAGTGTAGGTCAGCGCAACACTGAAGCTTTCTTT. This codes for CASSVGQRNTEAFF.

The chain employs TRBV19 and TRBJ1-3; no clear D gene. V shed 3 bases and J shed 2 bases, with 8 bases lying between them. CDR1 and CDR2 (germline): LNHDA, SQIVND (reference sequence). The CDR3 covers 14 residues. The CDR3 protein is CASSIEYAGNTIYF. The CDR3 DNA follows: TGTGCCAGTAGTATCGAGTACGCTGGAAACACCATATATTTT.